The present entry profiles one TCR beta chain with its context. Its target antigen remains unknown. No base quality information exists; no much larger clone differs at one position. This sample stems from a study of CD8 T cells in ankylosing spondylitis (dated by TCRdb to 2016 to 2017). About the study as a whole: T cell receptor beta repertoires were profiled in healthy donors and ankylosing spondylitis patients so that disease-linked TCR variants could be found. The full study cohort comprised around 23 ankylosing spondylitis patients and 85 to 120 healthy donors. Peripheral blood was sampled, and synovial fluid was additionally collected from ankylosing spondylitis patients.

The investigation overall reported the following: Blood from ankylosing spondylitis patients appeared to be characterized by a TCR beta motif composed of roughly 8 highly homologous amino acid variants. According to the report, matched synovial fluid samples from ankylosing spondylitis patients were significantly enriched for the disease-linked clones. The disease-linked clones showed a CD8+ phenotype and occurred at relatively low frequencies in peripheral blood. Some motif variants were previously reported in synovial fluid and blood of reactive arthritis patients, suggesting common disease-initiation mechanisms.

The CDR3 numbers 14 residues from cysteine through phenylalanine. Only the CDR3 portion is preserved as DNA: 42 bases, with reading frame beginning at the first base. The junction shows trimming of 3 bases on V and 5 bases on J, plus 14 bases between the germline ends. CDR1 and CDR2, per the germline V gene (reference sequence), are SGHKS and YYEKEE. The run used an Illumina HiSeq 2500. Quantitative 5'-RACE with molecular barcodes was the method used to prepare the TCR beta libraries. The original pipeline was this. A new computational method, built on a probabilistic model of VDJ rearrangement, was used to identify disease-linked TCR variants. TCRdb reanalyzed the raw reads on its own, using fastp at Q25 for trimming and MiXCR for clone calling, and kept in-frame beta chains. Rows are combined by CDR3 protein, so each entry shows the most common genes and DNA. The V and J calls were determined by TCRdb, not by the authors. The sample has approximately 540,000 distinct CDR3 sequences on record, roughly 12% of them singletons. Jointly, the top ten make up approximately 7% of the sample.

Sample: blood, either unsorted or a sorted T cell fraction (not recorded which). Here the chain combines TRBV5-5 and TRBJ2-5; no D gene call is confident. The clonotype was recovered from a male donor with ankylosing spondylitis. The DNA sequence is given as TGTGCCAGCAGCTCCCCCGTGGGTGGGGAGACCCAGTACTTC. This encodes CASSSPVGGETQYF.